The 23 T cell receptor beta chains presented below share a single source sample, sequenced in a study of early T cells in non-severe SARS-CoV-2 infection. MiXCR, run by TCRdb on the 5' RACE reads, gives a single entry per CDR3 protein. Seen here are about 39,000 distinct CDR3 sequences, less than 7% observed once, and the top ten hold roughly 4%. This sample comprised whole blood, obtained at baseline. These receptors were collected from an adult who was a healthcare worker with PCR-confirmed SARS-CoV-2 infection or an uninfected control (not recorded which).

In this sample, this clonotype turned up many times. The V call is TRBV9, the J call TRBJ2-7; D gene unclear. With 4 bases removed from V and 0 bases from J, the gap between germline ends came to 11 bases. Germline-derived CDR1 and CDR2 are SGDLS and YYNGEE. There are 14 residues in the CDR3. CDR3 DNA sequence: TGTGCCAGCAGCCCCCCCAGGAGCTCCTACGAGCAGTACTTC. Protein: CASSPPRSSYEQYF.

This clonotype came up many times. The CDR3 spells CASSPTEQGYTF. CDR3 nucleotides: TGTGCCAGTAGTCCCACGGAGCAAGGCTACACCTTC. The V gene is TRBV19, the J gene TRBJ1-2, with D uncertain. The V end lost 5 bases, the J end lost 8 bases, and 12 bases lay between the germline ends. The CDR3 is 12 residues long. CDR1 is LNHDA and CDR2 is SQIVND in the germline V gene (reference sequence).

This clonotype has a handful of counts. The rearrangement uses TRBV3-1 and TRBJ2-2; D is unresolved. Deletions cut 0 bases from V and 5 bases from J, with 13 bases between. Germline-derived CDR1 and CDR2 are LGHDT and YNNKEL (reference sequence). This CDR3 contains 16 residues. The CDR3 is CASSQEIWARTGELFF. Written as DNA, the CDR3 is TGTGCCAGCAGCCAAGAGATCTGGGCGCGTACCGGGGAGCTGTTTTTT. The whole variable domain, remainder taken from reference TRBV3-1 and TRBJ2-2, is DTAVSQTPKYLVTQMGNDKSIKCEQNLGHDTMYWYKQDSKKFLKIMFSYNNKELIINETVPNRFSPKSPDKAHLNLHINSLELGDSAVYFCASSQEIWARTGELFFGEGSRLTVL.

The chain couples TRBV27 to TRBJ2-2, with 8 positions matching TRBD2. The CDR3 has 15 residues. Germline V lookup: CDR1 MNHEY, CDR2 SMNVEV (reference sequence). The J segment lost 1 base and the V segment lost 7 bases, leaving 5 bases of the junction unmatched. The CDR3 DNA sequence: TGTGCCAGCATGGACCTAGCGGGGAACACCGGGGAGCTGTTTTTT. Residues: CASMDLAGNTGELFF.

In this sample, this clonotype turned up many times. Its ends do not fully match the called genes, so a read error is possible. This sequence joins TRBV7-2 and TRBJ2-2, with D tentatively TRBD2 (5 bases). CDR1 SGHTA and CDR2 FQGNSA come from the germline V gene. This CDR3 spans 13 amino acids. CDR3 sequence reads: CASSTRNAGELFF. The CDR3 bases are TGTGCCAGCAGTACTAGGAACGCCGGGGAGCTGTTTTTT.

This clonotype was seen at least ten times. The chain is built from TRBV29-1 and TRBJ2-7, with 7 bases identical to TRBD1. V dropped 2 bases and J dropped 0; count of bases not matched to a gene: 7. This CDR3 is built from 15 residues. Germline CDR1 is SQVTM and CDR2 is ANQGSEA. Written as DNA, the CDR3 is TGCAGCGTTGAAACCGACAGGGAGAGCTCCTACGAGCAGTACTTC. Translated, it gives CSVETDRESSYEQYF.

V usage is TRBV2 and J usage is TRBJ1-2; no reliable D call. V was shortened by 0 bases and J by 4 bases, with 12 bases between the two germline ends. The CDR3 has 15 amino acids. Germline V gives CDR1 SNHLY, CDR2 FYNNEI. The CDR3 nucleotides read TGTGCCAGCAGTGAAGCGCAAGGGAAGGTCTATGGCTACACCTTC. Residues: CASSEAQGKVYGYTF.

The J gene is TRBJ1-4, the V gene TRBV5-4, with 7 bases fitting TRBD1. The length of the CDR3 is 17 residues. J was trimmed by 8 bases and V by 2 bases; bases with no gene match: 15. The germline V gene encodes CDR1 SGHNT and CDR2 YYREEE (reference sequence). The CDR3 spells CASSFGLNTGQSEKLFF. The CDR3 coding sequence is TGTGCCAGCAGCTTCGGATTAAACACGGGACAGTCAGAAAAACTGTTTTTT.

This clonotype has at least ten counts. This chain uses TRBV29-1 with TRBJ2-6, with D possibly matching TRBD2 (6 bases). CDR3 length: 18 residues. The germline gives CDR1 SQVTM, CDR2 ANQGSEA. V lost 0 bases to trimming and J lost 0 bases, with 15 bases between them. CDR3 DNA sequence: TGCAGCGTTGAAGATCGATCTAGCGACGGCTCTGGGGCCAACGTCCTGACTTTC. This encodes CSVEDRSSDGSGANVLTF.

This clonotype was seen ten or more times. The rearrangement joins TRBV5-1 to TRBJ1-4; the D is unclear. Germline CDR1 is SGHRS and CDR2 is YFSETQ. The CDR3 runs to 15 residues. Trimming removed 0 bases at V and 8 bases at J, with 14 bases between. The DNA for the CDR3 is TGCGCCAGCAGCTTGGGGCACGCGGCGGGCGAAAAACTGTTTTTT. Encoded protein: CASSLGHAAGEKLFF.

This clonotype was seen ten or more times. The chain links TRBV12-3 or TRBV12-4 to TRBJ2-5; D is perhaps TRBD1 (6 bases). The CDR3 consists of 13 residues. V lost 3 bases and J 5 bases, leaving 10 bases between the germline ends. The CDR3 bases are TGTGCCAGCAGTTTGTTGGGGGCCGAGACCCAGTACTTC. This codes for CASSLLGAETQYF.

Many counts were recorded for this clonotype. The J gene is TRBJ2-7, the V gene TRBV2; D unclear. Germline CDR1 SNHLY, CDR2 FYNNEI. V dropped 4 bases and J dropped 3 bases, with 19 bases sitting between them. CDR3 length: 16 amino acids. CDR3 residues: CASSVSVRIPIYEQYF. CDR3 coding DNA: TGTGCCAGCAGTGTATCGGTCAGGATTCCGATCTACGAGCAGTACTTC.

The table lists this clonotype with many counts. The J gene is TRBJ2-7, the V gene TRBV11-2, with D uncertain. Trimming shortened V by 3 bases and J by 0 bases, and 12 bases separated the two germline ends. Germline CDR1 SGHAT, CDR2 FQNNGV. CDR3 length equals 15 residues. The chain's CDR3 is CASSFGSALSYEQYF. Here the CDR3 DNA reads TGTGCCAGCAGCTTCGGGTCAGCCCTCTCCTACGAGCAGTACTTC. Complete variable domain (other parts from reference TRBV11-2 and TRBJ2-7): EAGVAQSPRYKIIEKRQSVAFWCNPISGHATLYWYQQILGQGPKLLIQFQNNGVVDDSQLPKDRFSAERLKGVDSTLKIQPAKLEDSAVYLCASSFGSALSYEQYFGPGTRLTVT.

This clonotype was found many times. The CDR3 sequence: CASSVGGDRNQPQHF. The CDR3 region has the DNA TGTGCCAGCAGCGTAGGCGGGGACAGAAATCAGCCCCAGCATTTT. The V gene is TRBV9, the J gene TRBJ1-5; TRBD1 agrees at 7 bases. CDR1 is SGDLS and CDR2 is YYNGEE in the germline V gene. J lost 4 bases, V lost 0 bases, and 4 bases had no gene match. This CDR3 region has 15 residues.

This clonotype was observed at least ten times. The CDR3 nucleotides read TGTGCCAGCGAAAGCGCGGGGCAAGAGACCCAGTACTTC. It encodes CASESAGQETQYF. The V and J genes are TRBV6-5 and TRBJ2-5; D may be TRBD2 (6 bases). Germline lookup yields CDR1 MNHEY and CDR2 SVGAGI. This CDR3 region has 13 residues. The V gene lost 8 bases and the J gene lost 2 bases, with 12 bases spanning the gap.

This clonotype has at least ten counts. In nucleotides, the CDR3 is TGTGCCATCAGTGAGCAGGGCGCATCGAATTCACCCCTCCACTTT. It translates to CAISEQGASNSPLHF. The chain carries TRBV10-3 and TRBJ1-6, with D possibly TRBD1 on 5 matching bases. V dropped 2 bases and J dropped 7 bases, with 12 bases sitting between them. Germline CDR1 and CDR2: ENHRY and SYGVKD. This CDR3 is 15 amino acids long.

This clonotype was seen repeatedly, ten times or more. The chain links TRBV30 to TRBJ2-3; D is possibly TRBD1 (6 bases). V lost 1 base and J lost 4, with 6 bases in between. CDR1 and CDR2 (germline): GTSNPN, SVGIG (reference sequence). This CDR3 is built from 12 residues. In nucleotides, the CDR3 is TGTGCCTGGAGTGGACAGGCAGATACGCAGTATTTT. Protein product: CAWSGQADTQYF.

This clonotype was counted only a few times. The CDR3 sequence is CASSLKTGGYEQYF. CDR3 nucleotide sequence: TGTGCCAGCAGCTTAAAGACAGGGGGCTACGAGCAGTACTTC. V usage is TRBV5-4 and J usage is TRBJ2-7, with 9 bases matching TRBD1. CDR3 length equals 14 residues. V gave up 2 bases and J gave up 3 bases; unmatched junction bases: 3. Germline V gene sequence: CDR1 SGHNT, CDR2 YYREEE (reference sequence).

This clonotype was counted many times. DNA for the CDR3: TGTGCCAGCAGCTTAGTGGGGCGGTGGCCCTACTTC. Protein product: CASSLVGRWPYF. The chain combines TRBV7-9 with TRBJ2-5; a possible D gene is TRBD1 (5 bases). This CDR3 has 12 residues. Between the trimmed V and J ends, which lost 1 base and 14 bases, there was a span of 14 bases. Germline-derived CDR1 and CDR2 are SEHNR and FQNEAQ (reference sequence).

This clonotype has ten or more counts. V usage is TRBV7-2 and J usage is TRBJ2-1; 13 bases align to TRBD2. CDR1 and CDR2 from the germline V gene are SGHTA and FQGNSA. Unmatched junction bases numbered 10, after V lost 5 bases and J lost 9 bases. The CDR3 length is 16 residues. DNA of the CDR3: TGTGCCAGCAGCCTCAGACTAGCGGGGGGAAGGATTGAGCAGTTCTTC. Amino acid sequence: CASSLRLAGGRIEQFF.

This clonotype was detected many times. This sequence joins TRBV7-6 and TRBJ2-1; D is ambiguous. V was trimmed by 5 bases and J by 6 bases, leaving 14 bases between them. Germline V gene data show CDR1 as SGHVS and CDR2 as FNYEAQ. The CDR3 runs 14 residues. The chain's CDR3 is CASSPRTRFNEQFF. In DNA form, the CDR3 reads TGTGCCAGCAGCCCCCGGACCCGCTTCAATGAGCAGTTCTTC.

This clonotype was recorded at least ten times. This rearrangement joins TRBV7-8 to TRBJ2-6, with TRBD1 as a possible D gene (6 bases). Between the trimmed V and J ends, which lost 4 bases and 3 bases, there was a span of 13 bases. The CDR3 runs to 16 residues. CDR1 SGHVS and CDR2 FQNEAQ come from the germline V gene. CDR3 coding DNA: TGTGCCAGCAGCTCCCGAACAGGGATTGGGGCCAACGTCCTGACTTTC. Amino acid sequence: CASSSRTGIGANVLTF.

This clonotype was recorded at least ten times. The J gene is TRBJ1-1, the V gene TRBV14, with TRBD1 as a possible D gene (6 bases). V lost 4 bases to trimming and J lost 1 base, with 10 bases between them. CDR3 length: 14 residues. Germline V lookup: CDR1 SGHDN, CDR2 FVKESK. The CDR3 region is CASSRGGWNTEAFF. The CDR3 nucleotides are TGTGCCAGCAGCCGGGGGGGCTGGAACACTGAAGCTTTCTTT.